This T cell receptor beta chain was sequenced during a study of blood T cell dynamics during melanoma immunotherapy. Study-level background: Metastatic melanoma patients received first-line pembrolizumab or nivolumab plus ipilimumab. Study results and limitations: Whether repertoire-driving clones were melanoma-specific could not be determined.

The CDR3 sequence is 15 residues long. Germline lookup yields CDR1 SEHNR and CDR2 FQNEAQ (reference sequence). Unmatched junction bases numbered 10, after V lost 5 bases and J lost 4 bases. Every bulk PBMC sample received the same 350 ng of DNA. The protocol was immunoSEQ multiplex PCR, while the TCRdb copy is restricted to in-frame clones and leaves out a portion. The sample yields approximately 10,000 clones, 70% to 90% seen once. As for time point: week 3, after first cycle of checkpoint inhibitor. Worth noting for this clone: The antigen remains undetermined.

The TCR was taken from a human donor with melanoma. The sample consisted of blood, taken from a patient treated with checkpoint blockade. The V gene is TRBV7-9, the J gene TRBJ1-2, with 7 nucleotides matching TRBD1. CDR3 coding DNA: TGTGCCAGCAGCGCCACAGGGGCAGAGGGCTATGGCTACACCTTC. Translated, it gives CASSATGAEGYGYTF.